The clone carrying this T cell receptor (beta chain) was counted at least ten times. Germline V gene lookup returns CDR1 LNHNV and CDR2 YYDKDF (reference sequence). This CDR3 has 14 residues. The ends were cut back, 1 base at V and 4 bases at J, with 9 bases in the middle. 5'RACE with 10-nucleotide random UMIs generated the cDNA. MiXCR, applied by TCRdb to the 5' RACE reads, yields one record per CDR3 protein. Among over 55,000 distinct CDR3 sequences listed, about 2.5% were seen once. The sample is drawn from a study of neurological immune-mediated disorders. Material for sequencing was PBMCs. The TCR was taken from a man aged 50 to 59 with multiple sclerosis. This chain links TRBV15 with TRBJ2-3; D is possibly TRBD1 (6 bases). The CDR3 is CATSRAGQSDTQYF. The CDR3 DNA follows: TGTGCCACCAGCAGAGCCGGACAGTCAGATACGCAGTATTTT.